Sequencing of this T cell receptor beta chain was carried out in a study of shared clonotypes between healthy human individuals. Study as a whole: A donor's plate count was three for CD4 naive and three for CD4 memory; CD8 naive had two and CD8 memory one.

About this clone: Its antigen is not identified.

Recent vaccinations or acute infections were absent in the healthy HIV-negative adult donors. The table came from immunoSEQ multiplex PCR; TCRdb's copy has only in-frame clones and leaves some out. In the table there are around 2.3 million clones, 90% to 96% of which are singletons. V was trimmed by 3 bases and J by 5 bases, leaving 10 bases between them. The CDR3 is made up of 13 amino acids. Germline values: CDR1 MGHDK, CDR2 SYGVNS. Findings of the study overall: Shared across a few donors were around 5% of the naive CD4 clonotypes.

The source is a man aged 18 to 30 in good health. Material: naive CD4+ T cells sorted from blood. Subset specified: CD45RA+ positively selected. This chain links TRBV25-1 with TRBJ2-5; weak D call: TRBD2 (6 bases). The CDR3 loop is CASSEEGRETQYF. Here the CDR3 DNA reads TGTGCCAGCAGTGAGGAGGGTAGGGAGACCCAGTACTTC.